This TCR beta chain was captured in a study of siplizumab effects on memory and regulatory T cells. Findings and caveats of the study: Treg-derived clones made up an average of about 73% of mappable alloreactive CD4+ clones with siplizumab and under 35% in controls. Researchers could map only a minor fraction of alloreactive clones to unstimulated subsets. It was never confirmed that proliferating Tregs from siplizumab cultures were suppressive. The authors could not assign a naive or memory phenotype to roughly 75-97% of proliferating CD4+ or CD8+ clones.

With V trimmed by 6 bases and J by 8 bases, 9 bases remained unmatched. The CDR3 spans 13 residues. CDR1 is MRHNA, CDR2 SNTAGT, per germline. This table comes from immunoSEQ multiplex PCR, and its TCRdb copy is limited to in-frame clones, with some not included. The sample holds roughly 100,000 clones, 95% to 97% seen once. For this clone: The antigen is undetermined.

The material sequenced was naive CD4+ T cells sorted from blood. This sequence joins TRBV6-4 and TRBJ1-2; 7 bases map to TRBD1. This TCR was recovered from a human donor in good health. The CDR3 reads CASRVTGSDGYTF. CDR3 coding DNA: TGTGCCAGCAGAGTGACAGGGAGCGACGGCTACACCTTC.